This record concerns one T cell receptor beta chain sequence. Antigen: not known. The sample comes from a study of T cell responses to AZD1222 COVID-19 vaccine. Whole-study results and caveats: Two doses of AZD1222 preceded a rise in Spike-specific TCR breadth and depth. Females made up more of the donors, who were largely white British, and clonal diversity may have come out too low.

From germline, CDR1 is LGHDT and CDR2 YNNKEL (reference sequence). The CDR3 runs to 13 residues. V shed 2 bases and J shed 9 bases, with 14 bases lying between them. Second-dose intervals of approximately 4 or approximately 12 weeks were pooled. The method was immunoSEQ multiplex PCR; TCRdb's version includes in-frame clones alone and lacks a portion of them. The sample has about 110,000 clones, around 90% seen once. The sample consisted of peripheral blood, taken 28 days after the second AZD1222 dose. The chain uses TRBV3-1 (or the pseudogene TRBV3-2) and TRBJ2-7, with unresolved D. This clonotype was sampled from an adult who received the AZD1222 COVID-19 vaccine. The CDR3, as DNA: TGTGCCAGCAGCCAATCCCCCTCTACGAGGCAGTACTTC. Amino acids: CASSQSPSTRQYF.